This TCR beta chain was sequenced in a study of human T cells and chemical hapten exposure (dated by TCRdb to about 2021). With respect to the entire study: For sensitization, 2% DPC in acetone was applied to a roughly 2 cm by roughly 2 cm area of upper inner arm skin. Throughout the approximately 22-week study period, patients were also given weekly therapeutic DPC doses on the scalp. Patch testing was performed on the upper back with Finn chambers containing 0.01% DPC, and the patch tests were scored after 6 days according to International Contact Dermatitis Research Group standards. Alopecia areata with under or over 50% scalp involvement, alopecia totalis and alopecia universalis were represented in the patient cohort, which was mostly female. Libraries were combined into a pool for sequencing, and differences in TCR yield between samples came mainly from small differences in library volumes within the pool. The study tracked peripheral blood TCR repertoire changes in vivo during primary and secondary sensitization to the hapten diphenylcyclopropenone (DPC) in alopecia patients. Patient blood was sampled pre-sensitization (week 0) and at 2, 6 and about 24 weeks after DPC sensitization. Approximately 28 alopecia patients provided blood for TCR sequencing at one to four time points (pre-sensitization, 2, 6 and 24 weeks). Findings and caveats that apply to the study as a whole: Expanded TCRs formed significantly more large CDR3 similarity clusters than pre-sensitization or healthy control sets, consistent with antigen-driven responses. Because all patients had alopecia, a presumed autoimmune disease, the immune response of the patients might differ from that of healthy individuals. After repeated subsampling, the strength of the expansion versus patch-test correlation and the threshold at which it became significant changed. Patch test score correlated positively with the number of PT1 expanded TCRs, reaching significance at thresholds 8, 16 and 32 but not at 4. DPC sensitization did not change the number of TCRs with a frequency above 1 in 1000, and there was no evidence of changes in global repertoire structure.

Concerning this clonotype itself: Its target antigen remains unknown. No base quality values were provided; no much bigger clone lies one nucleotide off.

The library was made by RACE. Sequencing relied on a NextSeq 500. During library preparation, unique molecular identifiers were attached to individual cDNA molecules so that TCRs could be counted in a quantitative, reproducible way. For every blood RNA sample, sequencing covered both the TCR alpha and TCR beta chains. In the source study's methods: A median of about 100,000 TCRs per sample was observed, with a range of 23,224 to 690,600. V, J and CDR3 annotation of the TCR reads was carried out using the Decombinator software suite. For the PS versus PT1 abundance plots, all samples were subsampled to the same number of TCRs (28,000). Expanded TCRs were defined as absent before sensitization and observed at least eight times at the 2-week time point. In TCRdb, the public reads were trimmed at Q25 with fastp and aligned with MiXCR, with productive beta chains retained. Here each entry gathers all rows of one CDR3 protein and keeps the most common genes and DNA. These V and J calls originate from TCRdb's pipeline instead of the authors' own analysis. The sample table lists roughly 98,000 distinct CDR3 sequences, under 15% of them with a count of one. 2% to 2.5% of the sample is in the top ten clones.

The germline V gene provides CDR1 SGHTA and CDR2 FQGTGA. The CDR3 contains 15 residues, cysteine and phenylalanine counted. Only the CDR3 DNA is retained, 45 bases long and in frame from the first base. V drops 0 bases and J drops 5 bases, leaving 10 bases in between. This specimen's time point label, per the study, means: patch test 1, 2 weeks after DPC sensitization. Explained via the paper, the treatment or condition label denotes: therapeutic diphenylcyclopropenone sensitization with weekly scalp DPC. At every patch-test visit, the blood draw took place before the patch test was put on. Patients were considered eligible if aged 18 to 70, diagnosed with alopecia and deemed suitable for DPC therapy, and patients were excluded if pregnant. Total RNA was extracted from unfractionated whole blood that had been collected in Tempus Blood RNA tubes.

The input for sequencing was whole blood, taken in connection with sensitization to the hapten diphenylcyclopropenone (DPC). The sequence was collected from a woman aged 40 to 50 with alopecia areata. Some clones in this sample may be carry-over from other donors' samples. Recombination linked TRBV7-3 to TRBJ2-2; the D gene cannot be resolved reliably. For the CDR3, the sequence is CASSLTFAGTGELFF. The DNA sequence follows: TGTGCCAGCAGCTTAACTTTTGCCGGAACCGGGGAGCTGTTTTTT.